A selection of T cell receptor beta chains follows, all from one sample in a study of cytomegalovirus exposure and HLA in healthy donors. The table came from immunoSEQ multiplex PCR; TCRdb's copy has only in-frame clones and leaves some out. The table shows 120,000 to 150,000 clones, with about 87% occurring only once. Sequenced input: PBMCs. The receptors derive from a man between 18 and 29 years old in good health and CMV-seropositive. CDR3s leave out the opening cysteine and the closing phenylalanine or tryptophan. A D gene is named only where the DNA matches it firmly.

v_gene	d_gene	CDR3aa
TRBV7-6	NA	ASSRGPLDTQY
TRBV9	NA	ASSVVAAGSYNEQF
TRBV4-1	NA	ASSQGLLQDTGELF
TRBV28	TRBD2	ASSIPGTITEQY
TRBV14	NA	ASSQWASASSYNEQF
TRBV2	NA	ASKAGSLRNTGELF
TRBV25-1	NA	ASRGTSPNIEAF
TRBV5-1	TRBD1	ASSSSAEGARGYT
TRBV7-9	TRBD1	ASSLQGDNSPLH
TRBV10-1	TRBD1	ASSESTGGVYEQY
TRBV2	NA	ASGGGTPTYEQY
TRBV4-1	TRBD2	ASSRGGRLLAGDEQY
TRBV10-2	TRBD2	ASSERLAGMTQY
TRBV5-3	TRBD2	ASSQDLAGVGEQF
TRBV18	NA	ASSSWAPGADTQY
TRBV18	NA	ASSPRDTIQETQY
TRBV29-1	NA	SVHREQGAGYT
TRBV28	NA	ASRAGLGSYEQY
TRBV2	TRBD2	ASEWSGRETQY
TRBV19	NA	ASSMAGGYEQY
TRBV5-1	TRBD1	ASSLGSGQGNSYEQY
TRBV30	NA	AWSGGGGTQY
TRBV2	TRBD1	AIGTGATSNT
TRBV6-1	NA	ASKIDTGSEKLF
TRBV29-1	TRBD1	SGSGQMNTEAF
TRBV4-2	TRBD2	ASSQTSGGAVWTDTQY
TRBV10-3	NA	AIQQGLNTEAF
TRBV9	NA	ASSVRQDNSPLH
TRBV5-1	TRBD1	ASSLVGQGTEAF
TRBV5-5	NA	ASSIRADTQY
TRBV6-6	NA	ASSYSTGRLEAF
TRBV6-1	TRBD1	ASSENRGISGNTIY